This entry features one T cell receptor beta chain sequence. The target antigen is unknown. Genomic DNA, serving as template, underwent TCR beta VDJ and CDR3 profiling. TCRdb itself ran the reads through MiXCR, one entry per CDR3 protein. This sample has 400,000 to 450,000 distinct CDR3 sequences; 65% to 75% occur once, and the top ten carry less than 4%. The sample originates from a study of CD8+CD57+ T cells in acquired aplastic anemia. Study-level points and caveats: Patients had roughly 31 CD8+ CDR3 sequences in common with controls (the shared set).

The length of the CDR3 is 13 residues. Losses at the gene ends were 6 bases for V and 11 bases for J; bases not matched to a gene: 10. CDR1 is LNHDA and CDR2 is SQIVND in the germline V gene (reference sequence). The rearrangement uses TRBV19 and TRBJ1-5; 7 bases map to TRBD1. Sequencing used sorted CD4+, CD8+, or CD8+CD57+ T cells (not recorded which) from PBMCs. This TCR came from a human donor in good health, serving as a control. The CDR3 spells CASRPGQVETQHF. CDR3 DNA: TGTGCCAGTAGACCAGGACAGGTAGAGACCCAGCATTTT.